The T cell receptor (beta chain) under discussion was sequenced for a study of OX40 agonist ivuxolimab in advanced cancers. The table lists this clone with a count of one. Its antigen is currently unknown. Findings and limits, study-wide: Both CD4+ and CD8+ T cell populations in blood had undergone clonal expansion by week 6 at 0.1 to 3.0 mg/kg.

The CDR3 contains 14 residues. Looked up from germline, CDR1 is SGHTA and CDR2 is FQGTGA. V shed 5 bases and J 7 bases; nucleotides not matched to a gene: 9. Assay: immunoSEQ multiplex PCR; the TCRdb copy retains only in-frame clones and omits some. The table shows about 57,000 clones, with 80% to 95% occurring only once. The receptor was isolated from an adult with an advanced solid tumor such as melanoma, head and neck, liver or kidney cancer. The chain has TRBV7-3 and TRBJ1-1; the match to TRBD1 covers 8 bases. The specimen was CD4+ or CD8+ T cells sorted from blood, collected in a trial of the OX40 agonist ivuxolimab. CDR3 protein: CASSTGTGSFEAFF. The CDR3 bases are TGTGCCAGCAGCACCGGGACAGGATCTTTTGAAGCTTTCTTT.